Presented here are 25 T cell receptor beta chains from one specimen sequenced in a study of cytomegalovirus exposure and HLA in healthy donors. The PCR had 60 Vbeta and 13 Jbeta primers. The data were produced by immunoSEQ multiplex PCR, yet TCRdb's version contains in-frame clones alone and is incomplete. The sample contains approximately 200,000 clones, about 69% of which appear only once. What was sequenced was PBMCs. All receptors come from a man younger than 45 in good health and CMV-seropositive.

The rearrangement uses TRBV12-5 and TRBJ2-5; 7 positions match TRBD2. The CDR3 has 14 amino acids. CDR1 and CDR2 (germline): LGHNT, FRNRAP. V lost 5 bases to trimming and J lost 2 bases; unmatched junction nucleotides: 5. Written as DNA, the CDR3 is TGTGCTAGTGGTCGACCGGGGGGACAAGAGACCCAGTACTTC. It yields the protein CASGRPGGQETQYF.

This clone has just one count. The chain has TRBV6-1 and TRBJ2-5; TRBD1 agrees at 8 bases. Near its end, the DNA agrees better with TRBJ2-7, so the J call may be wrong. CDR1 and CDR2 (germline): MNHNS, SASEGT. The CDR3 contains 15 residues. For the CDR3, the DNA is TGTGCCAGCAGTGGGCGGACAGGGAAAGCCTACGAGCAGTACTTC. This gives the protein CASSGRTGKAYEQYF.

This clone was picked up one time. The V call is TRBV10-3, the J call TRBJ2-1, with D possibly TRBD1 on 5 matching bases. Germline V gene lookup returns CDR1 ENHRY and CDR2 SYGVKD. The CDR3 has 14 residues. The V end was cut by 3 bases, the J end by 7 bases, with 13 bases between. CDR3 loop: CAISDRRQINEQFF. The CDR3 DNA is TGTGCCATCAGTGACCGGAGACAGATAAATGAGCAGTTCTTC.

The rearrangement uses TRBV6-5 and TRBJ2-2; 7 bases match TRBD2. The CDR3 runs 15 residues. With 4 bases clipped from V and 4 bases from J, the junction kept 6 bases outside the gene matches. CDR1 is MNHEY and CDR2 is SVGAGI in the germline V gene. The DNA of the CDR3 is TGTGCCAGCAGTTCCTCTGGGAGGGCCACCGGGGAGCTGTTTTTT. It is translated as CASSSSGRATGELFF.

The chain is built from TRBV10-3 and TRBJ1-2, with D uncertain. Germline values: CDR1 ENHRY, CDR2 SYGVKD. The CDR3 has 12 amino acids. V gave up 2 bases and J gave up 11 bases, with 12 bases separating them. CDR3 nucleotides: TGTGCCATCAGTGAGACTAAACCTGGATACACCTTC. As protein: CAISETKPGYTF.

This chain connects TRBV4-1 to TRBJ2-7, with TRBD1 matching over 9 bases. This CDR3 has 14 residues. J gave up 6 bases and V 3 bases, and 6 bases lay outside the gene matches. Germline CDR1 is MGHRA and CDR2 is YSYEKL. CDR3 loop: CASSQGDREREQYF. DNA for the CDR3: TGCGCCAGCAGCCAGGGGGACAGGGAGCGCGAGCAGTACTTC.

J is TRBJ2-4 and V is TRBV7-9; the D is unclear. Germline CDR1 reads SEHNR; CDR2 reads FQNEAQ (reference sequence). This CDR3 contains 11 residues. The V gene lost 5 bases and the J gene lost 8 bases, with 7 bases spanning the gap. The chain's CDR3 is CASSPVDIQYF. As DNA, the CDR3 is TGTGCCAGCAGCCCTGTAGACATTCAGTACTTC.

This clone came up a few times. The gene calls are TRBV4-2 and TRBJ2-1, with TRBD1 as a possible D gene (6 bases). The CDR3 runs 14 residues. Germline loops: CDR1 LGHNA, CDR2 YNFKEQ. The ends were cut back, 1 base at V and 10 bases at J, with 14 bases in the middle. CDR3: CASSQGDTSWEQFF. The CDR3 DNA follows: TGTGCCAGCAGCCAAGGGGACACCTCTTGGGAGCAGTTCTTC.

This clone appeared a single time. The chain joins TRBV4-3 to TRBJ1-2; TRBD1 matches 7 bases. The CDR3 totals 14 residues. V gave up 4 bases and J gave up 4 bases; unmatched junction bases: 6. CDR1 and CDR2 (germline): LGHNA, YSLEER. The CDR3 here is CASSRTGQIYGYTF. CDR3 coding DNA: TGCGCCAGCAGCCGAACGGGACAGATCTATGGCTACACCTTC.

With regard to this clone: The junction and the germline gene differ at one end; a read error may be behind it. The chain recombines TRBV7-9 with TRBJ1-1, with D unresolved. The CDR3 has 11 residues. CDR1 SEHNR and CDR2 FQNEAQ come from the germline V gene (reference sequence). CDR3 in DNA: TGTTCCAGCAGCGAAGTAGTGGAAGCTTTCTTT. Protein: CSSSEVVEAFF. Drawing the rest from reference TRBV7-9 and TRBJ1-1, the complete variable domain is DTGVSQNPRHKITKRGQNVTFRCDPISEHNRLYWYRQTLGQGPEFLTYFQNEAQLEKSRLLSDRFSAERPKGSFSTLEIQRTEQGDSAMYLCSSSEVVEAFFGQGTRLTVV.

The V and J genes are TRBV15 and TRBJ2-3, with D possibly being TRBD2 (5 bases). The V gene's germline CDR1 is LNHNV and CDR2 YYDKDF (reference sequence). CDR3 length: 15 residues. Trimming took 0 bases from V and 2 from J, leaving 9 bases between them. CDR3 in amino acids: CATSRDPGFTDTQYF. Here the CDR3 DNA reads TGTGCCACCAGCAGAGATCCGGGGTTCACAGATACGCAGTATTTT.

V usage is TRBV29-1 and J usage is TRBJ1-1; possible D gene TRBD1, 6 bases. Between the trimmed V and J ends, which lost 3 bases and 1 base, there was a span of 12 bases. CDR3 length: 14 amino acids. Looked up from germline, CDR1 is SQVTM and CDR2 is ANQGSEA. This chain's CDR3 is CSVDRTAKNTEAFF. The CDR3 DNA reads as TGCAGCGTTGACCGGACAGCGAAGAACACTGAAGCTTTCTTT.

V gene TRBV4-1 combines with J gene TRBJ1-5; D is perhaps TRBD1 (5 bases). CDR1 is MGHRA, CDR2 YSYEKL, per germline. The CDR3 is 15 residues long. V was shortened by 1 base and J by 1 base, with 8 bases between the two germline ends. The CDR3 is CASSQGGDSNQPQHF. The CDR3 nucleotides are TGCGCCAGCAGCCAAGGGGGGGACAGCAATCAGCCCCAGCATTTT.

The chain links TRBV27 to TRBJ2-7; 16 nucleotides line up with TRBD2. Germline V lookup: CDR1 MNHEY, CDR2 SMNVEV (reference sequence). This CDR3 contains 19 residues. The V and J ends lost 3 bases and 5 bases, in that order; junction bases with no gene match: 13. The CDR3 sequence: CASSFYGTSGRAIPHEQYF. The CDR3 nucleotides are TGTGCCAGCAGTTTCTACGGGACTAGCGGGAGGGCCATCCCACACGAGCAGTACTTC.

This sequence joins TRBV6-6 and TRBJ1-1, with D unresolved. The germline V gene encodes CDR1 MNHNY and CDR2 SVGAGI (reference sequence). Trimming took 5 bases from V and 3 from J, leaving 16 bases between them. This CDR3 has 15 residues. The CDR3 nucleotides read TGTGCCAGCAGTCCCCTCCCTGGTCGGGACACTGAAGCTTTCTTT. Encoded protein: CASSPLPGRDTEAFF.

The chain joins TRBV9 to TRBJ2-7, with D perhaps TRBD2 (6 bases). The J call may not be correct, given that the DNA end is closer to TRBJ2-1. Germline CDR1 reads SGDLS; CDR2 reads YYNGEE. The length of the CDR3 is 15 residues. The CDR3 DNA reads TGTGCCAGCAGTCCATCTCTGGTAGCGGCCAATGAGCAGTTCTTC. Its protein product is CASSPSLVAANEQFF.

The chain is built from TRBV7-3 and TRBJ2-7; 10 bases are shared with TRBD2. CDR3 size: 14 residues. Looked up from germline, CDR1 is SGHTA and CDR2 is FQGTGA. V trimming: 5 bases; J trimming: 6 bases; junction bases outside the gene matches: 7. The CDR3 nucleotides read TGTGCCAGCAGCCCCGGGACTAGCGTGGGCGAGCAGTACTTC. Encoded protein: CASSPGTSVGEQYF.

The V call is TRBV5-6, the J call TRBJ1-2; D is uncertain. Germline CDR1 and CDR2: SGHDT and YYEEEE. V lost 0 bases and J 8 bases, leaving 11 bases between the germline ends. This CDR3 contains 13 residues. Here the CDR3 DNA reads TGTGCCAGCAGCTTGGAGTCAGAGCGGGGCTACACCTTC. It translates to CASSLESERGYTF.

V is TRBV30 and J is TRBJ2-5; 7 nucleotides align to TRBD1. This CDR3 contains 14 residues. Germline-derived CDR1 and CDR2 are GTSNPN and SVGIG (reference sequence). V lost 4 bases, J lost 1 base, and 6 bases stayed unmatched. This CDR3 is CAWTRGQTQETQYF. The DNA for the CDR3 is TGTGCCTGGACCCGGGGACAGACCCAAGAGACCCAGTACTTC. The full variable domain, its missing parts supplied by reference TRBV30 and TRBJ2-5, is SQTIHQWPATLVQPVGSPLSLECTVEGTSNPNLYWYRQAAGRGLQLLFYSVGIGQISSEVPQNLSASRPQDRQFILSSKKLLLSDSGFYLCAWTRGQTQETQYFGPGTRLLVL.

V usage is TRBV5-1 and J usage is TRBJ2-2; 14 bases match TRBD2. CDR1 is SGHRS, CDR2 YFSETQ, per germline. V lost 0 bases, J lost 2 bases, and 3 bases stayed unmatched. The CDR3 consists of 18 residues. The CDR3 here is CASSLGGLAGGNTGELFF. CDR3 DNA: TGCGCCAGCAGCTTGGGTGGACTAGCGGGGGGAAACACCGGGGAGCTGTTTTTT.

This clone was seen a single time. This chain links TRBV10-3 with TRBJ2-3; D uncertain. The V gene lost 2 bases and the J gene lost 4 bases, with 10 bases spanning the gap. The CDR3 runs 14 residues. Germline values: CDR1 ENHRY, CDR2 SYGVKD. This CDR3 reads CAISENGLADTQYF. For the CDR3, the DNA is TGTGCCATCAGTGAGAATGGGCTGGCAGATACGCAGTATTTT.

The chain has TRBV29-1 and TRBJ2-2, with D possibly TRBD1 on 5 matching bases. V lost 4 bases, J lost 3 bases, and 9 bases lay in between. The CDR3 contains 13 residues. Germline lookup yields CDR1 SQVTM and CDR2 ANQGSEA. CDR3 residues: CSVGQGYTGELFF. CDR3 sequence (DNA): TGCAGCGTTGGTCAGGGATACACCGGGGAGCTGTTTTTT.

This chain connects TRBV4-3 to TRBJ2-5, with TRBD2 as a possible D gene (7 bases). This CDR3 region has 15 residues. V was cut by 0 bases and J by 5 bases, with 13 bases left in between. The germline CDR1 and CDR2 sequences are LGHNA and YSLEER. The CDR3, as DNA: TGCGCCAGCAGCCAAGAGAGGGGGGGATACGAGACCCAGTACTTC. Translating gives CASSQERGGYETQYF.

The rearrangement uses TRBV7-9 and TRBJ1-4, with D uncertain. V gave up 1 base and J gave up 5 bases, with 8 bases separating them. In germline, CDR1 is SEHNR, CDR2 FQNEAQ (reference sequence). CDR3 length: 14 residues. The CDR3 sequence is CASSLGTENEKLFF. The CDR3 DNA reads TGTGCCAGCAGCTTAGGAACAGAGAATGAAAAACTGTTTTTT.

V gene TRBV19 combines with J gene TRBJ2-7, with D unresolved. Trimming took 3 bases from V and 5 from J, leaving 11 bases between them. The CDR3 length is 13 residues. Germline V CDR1 and CDR2: LNHDA, SQIVND (reference sequence). CDR3 nucleotide sequence: TGTGCCAGTAGTATCCAAAGAGGCGACGAGCAGTACTTC. This codes for CASSIQRGDEQYF.